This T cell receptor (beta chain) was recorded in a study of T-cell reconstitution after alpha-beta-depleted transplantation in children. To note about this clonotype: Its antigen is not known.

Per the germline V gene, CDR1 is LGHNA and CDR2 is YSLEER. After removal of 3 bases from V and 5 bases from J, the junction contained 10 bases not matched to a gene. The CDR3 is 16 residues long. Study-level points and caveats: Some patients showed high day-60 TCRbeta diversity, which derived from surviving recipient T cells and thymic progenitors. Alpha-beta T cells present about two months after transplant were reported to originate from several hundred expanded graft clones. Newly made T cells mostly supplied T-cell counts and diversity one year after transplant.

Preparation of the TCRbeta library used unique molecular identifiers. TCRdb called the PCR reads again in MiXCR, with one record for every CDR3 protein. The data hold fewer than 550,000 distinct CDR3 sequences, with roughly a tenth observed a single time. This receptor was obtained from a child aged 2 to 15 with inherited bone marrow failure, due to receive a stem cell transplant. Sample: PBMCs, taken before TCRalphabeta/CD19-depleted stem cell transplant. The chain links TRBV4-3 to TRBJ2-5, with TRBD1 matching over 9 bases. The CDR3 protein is CASSQFTGGVGETQYF. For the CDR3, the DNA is TGCGCCAGCAGCCAGTTTACAGGGGGCGTCGGGGAGACCCAGTACTTC.